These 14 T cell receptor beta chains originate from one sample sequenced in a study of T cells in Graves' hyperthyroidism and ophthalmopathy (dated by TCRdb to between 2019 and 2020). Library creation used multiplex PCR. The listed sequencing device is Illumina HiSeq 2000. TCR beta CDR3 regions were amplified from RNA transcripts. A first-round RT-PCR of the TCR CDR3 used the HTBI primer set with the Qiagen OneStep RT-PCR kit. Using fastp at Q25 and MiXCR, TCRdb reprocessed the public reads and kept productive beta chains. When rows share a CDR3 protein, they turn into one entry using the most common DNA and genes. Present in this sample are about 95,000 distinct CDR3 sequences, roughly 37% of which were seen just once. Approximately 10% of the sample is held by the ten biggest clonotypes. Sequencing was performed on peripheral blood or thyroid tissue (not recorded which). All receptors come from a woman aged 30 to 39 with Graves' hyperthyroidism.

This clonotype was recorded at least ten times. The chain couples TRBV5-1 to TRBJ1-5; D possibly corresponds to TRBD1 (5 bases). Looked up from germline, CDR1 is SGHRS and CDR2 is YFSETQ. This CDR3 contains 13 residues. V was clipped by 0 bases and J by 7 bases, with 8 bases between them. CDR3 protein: CASSLDWGQPQHF. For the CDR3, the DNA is TGCGCCAGCAGCTTGGATTGGGGCCAGCCCCAGCATTTT.

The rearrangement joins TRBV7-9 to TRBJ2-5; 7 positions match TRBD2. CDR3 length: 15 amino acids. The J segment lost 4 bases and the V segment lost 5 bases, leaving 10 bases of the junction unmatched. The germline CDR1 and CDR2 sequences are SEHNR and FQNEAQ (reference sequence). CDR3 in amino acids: CASSGQTGGGETQYF. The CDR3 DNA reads TGTGCCAGCAGCGGCCAGACGGGGGGAGGAGAGACCCAGTACTTC.

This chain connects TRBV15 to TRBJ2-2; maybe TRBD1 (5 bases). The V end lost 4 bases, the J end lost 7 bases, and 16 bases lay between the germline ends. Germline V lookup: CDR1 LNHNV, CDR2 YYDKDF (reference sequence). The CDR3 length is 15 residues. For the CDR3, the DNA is TGTGCCACCAGCACCCGGACACCACGTGGCGGGGAGCTGTTTTTT. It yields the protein CATSTRTPRGGELFF.

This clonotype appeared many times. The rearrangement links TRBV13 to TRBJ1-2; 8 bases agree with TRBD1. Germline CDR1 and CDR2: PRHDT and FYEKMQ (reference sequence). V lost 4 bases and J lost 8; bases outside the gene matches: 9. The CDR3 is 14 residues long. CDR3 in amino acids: CASSYTTGGRGYTF. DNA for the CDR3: TGTGCCAGCAGCTACACTACAGGGGGTAGGGGCTACACCTTC.

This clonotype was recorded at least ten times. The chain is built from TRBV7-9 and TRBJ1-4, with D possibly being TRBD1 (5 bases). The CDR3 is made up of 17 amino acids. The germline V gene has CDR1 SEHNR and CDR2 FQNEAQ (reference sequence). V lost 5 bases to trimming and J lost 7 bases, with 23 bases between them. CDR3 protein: CASSPRAGRQLGEKLFF. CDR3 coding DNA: TGTGCCAGCAGCCCAAGGGCGGGGCGACAGCTAGGTGAAAAACTGTTTTTT.

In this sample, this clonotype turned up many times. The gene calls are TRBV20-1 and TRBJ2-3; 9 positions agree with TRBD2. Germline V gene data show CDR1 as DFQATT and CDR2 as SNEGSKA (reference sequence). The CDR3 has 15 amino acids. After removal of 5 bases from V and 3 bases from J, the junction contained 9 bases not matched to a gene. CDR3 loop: CSAEPSGRLTDTQYF. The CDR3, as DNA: TGCAGTGCTGAACCCAGCGGGAGGTTGACAGATACGCAGTATTTT.

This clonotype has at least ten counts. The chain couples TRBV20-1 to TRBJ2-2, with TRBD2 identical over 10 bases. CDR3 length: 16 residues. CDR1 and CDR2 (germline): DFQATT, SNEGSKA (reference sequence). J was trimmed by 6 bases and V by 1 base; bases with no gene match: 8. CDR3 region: CSARVPSGSGSGELFF. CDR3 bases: TGCAGTGCTAGAGTTCCTAGCGGGAGCGGGTCCGGGGAGCTGTTTTTT.

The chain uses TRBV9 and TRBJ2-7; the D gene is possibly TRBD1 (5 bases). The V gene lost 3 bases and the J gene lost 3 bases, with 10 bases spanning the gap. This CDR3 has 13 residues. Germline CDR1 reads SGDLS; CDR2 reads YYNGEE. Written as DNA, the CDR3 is TGTGCCAGCAGCGACCCCCAGGGCTACGAGCAGTACTTC. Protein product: CASSDPQGYEQYF.

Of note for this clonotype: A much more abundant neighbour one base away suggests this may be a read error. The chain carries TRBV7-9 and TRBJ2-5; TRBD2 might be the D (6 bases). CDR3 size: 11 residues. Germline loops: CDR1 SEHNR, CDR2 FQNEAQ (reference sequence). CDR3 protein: CASSHSGTSLF. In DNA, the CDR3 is TGCGCCAGCAGCCACTCCGGGACTTCTCTCTTC.

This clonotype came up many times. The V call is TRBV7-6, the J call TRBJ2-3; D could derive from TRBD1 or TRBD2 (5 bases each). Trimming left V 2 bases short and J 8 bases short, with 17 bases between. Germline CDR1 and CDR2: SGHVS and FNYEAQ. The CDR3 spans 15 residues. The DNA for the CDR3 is TGTGCCAGCAGCTTACCGGGACGGGCCAGTGCTACGCAGTATTTT. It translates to CASSLPGRASATQYF.

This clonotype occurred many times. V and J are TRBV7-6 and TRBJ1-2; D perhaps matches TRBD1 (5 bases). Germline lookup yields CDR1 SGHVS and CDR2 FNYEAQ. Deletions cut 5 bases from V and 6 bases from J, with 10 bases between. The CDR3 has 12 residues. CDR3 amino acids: CASSLEGHGYTF. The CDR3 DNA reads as TGTGCCAGCAGCCTGGAGGGGCATGGCTACACCTTC.

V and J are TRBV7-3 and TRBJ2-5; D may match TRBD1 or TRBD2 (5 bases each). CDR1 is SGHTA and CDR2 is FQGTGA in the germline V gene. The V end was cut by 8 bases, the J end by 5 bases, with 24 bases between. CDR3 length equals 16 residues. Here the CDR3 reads CASGPGTVGTGETQYF. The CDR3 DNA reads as TGTGCCAGCGGCCCCGGGACCGTTGGCACCGGGGAGACCCAGTACTTC.

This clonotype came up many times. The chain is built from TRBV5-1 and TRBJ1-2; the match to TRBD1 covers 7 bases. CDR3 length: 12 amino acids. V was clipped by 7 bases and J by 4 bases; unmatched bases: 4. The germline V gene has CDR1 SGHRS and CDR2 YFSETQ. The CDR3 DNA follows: TGCGCCAGCTCACAGGGGACCTATGGCTACACCTTC. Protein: CASSQGTYGYTF.

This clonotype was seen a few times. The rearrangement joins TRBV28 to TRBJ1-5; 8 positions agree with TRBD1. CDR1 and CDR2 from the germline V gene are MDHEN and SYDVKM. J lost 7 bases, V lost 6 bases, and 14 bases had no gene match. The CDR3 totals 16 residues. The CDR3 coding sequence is TGTGCCAGCAGGGCTCCCCCGGGACAGGCTAGACAGCCCCAGCATTTT. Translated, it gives CASRAPPGQARQPQHF.